Given below is one TCR beta chain in context. The antigen remains undetermined. After removal of 5 bases from V and 2 bases from J, the junction contained 3 bases not matched to a gene. Germline V CDR1 and CDR2: SGHRS, YFSETQ. The length of the CDR3 is 13 residues. The data stem from a study of T cell responses to AZD1222 COVID-19 vaccine. Method: immunoSEQ multiplex PCR; TCRdb's copy keeps in-frame clones and lacks some. Here the sample spans approximately 110,000 clones, 89% being singletons. Study-wide results and limits: Receipt of two AZD1222 doses was followed by a rise in Spike-specific TCR breadth and depth. It should be noted that donors were predominantly white British and more often female, and clonal diversity was possibly underestimated. Repertoires were obtained only post-peak T cell response.

This specimen consisted of peripheral blood, obtained 28 days after the second AZD1222 dose. The clonotype was recovered from an adult who received the AZD1222 COVID-19 vaccine. The chain carries TRBV5-1 and TRBJ2-5; 7 bases line up with TRBD1. This CDR3 is CASRLQGQETQYF. The CDR3 region has the DNA TGCGCCAGCAGGCTACAGGGGCAAGAGACCCAGTACTTC.